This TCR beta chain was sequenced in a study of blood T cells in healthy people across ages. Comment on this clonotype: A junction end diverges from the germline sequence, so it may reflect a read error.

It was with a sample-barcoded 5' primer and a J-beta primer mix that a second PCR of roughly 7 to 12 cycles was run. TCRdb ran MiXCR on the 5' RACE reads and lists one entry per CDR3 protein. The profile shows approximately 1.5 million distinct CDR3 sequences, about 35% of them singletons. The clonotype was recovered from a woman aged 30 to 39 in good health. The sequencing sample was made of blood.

The CDR3 here is CASGFEGRASYNGQFF. The CDR3 DNA reads as TGCGCCAGCGGATTCGAGGGGCGGGCATCCTACAATGGGCAGTTCTTC. V usage is TRBV10-1 and J usage is TRBJ2-1, with D possibly called TRBD1 or TRBD2 (5 bases each). The CDR3 totals 16 residues. Germline V lookup: CDR1 WNHNN, CDR2 SYGVQD (reference sequence).